A single sample is the source of the 2 T cell receptor beta chains below, sequenced in a study of blood T cells in healthy people across ages. With a J-beta primer mix and a sample-barcoded 5' primer, a second PCR ran roughly 7 to 11 cycles. TCRdb re-called the 5' RACE reads with MiXCR, one entry per CDR3 protein. This table has some 1.4 million distinct CDR3 sequences, 42% appearing once. The sample taken for sequencing was blood. Receptors were obtained from a woman younger than 35 in good health.

This clonotype appeared once. The germline gene is not matched at one end of the junction; a read error may be the cause. The chain has TRBV28 and TRBJ2-1, with a possible D match to TRBD1 (6 bases). Germline V CDR1 and CDR2: MDHEN, SYDVKM. This CDR3 spans 14 amino acids. The chain's CDR3 is CASGLDRPGDEQFF. The CDR3 bases are TGTGCCAGCGGTTTAGACAGGCCAGGGGATGAGCAGTTCTTC.

The V call is TRBV12-3 or TRBV12-4, the J call TRBJ2-7; D may be TRBD2 (5 bases). V was cut by 5 bases and J by 0 bases, with 14 bases left in between. The CDR3 spans 15 residues. This CDR3 is CASSQSGLSSYEQYF. The CDR3 coding sequence is TGTGCCAGCAGTCAAAGCGGATTAAGCTCCTACGAGCAGTACTTC.